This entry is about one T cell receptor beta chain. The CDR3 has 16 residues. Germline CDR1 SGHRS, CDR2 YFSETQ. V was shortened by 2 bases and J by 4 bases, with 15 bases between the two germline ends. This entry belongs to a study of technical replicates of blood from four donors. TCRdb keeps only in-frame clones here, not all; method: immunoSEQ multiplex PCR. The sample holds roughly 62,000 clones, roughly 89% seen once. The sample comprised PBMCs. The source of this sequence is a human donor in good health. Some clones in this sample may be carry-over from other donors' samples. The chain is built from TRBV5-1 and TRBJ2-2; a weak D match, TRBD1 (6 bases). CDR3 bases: TGCGCCAGCAGCTTTAATGCAGGGGAACTCACCGGGGAGCTGTTTTTT. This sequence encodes CASSFNAGELTGELFF.